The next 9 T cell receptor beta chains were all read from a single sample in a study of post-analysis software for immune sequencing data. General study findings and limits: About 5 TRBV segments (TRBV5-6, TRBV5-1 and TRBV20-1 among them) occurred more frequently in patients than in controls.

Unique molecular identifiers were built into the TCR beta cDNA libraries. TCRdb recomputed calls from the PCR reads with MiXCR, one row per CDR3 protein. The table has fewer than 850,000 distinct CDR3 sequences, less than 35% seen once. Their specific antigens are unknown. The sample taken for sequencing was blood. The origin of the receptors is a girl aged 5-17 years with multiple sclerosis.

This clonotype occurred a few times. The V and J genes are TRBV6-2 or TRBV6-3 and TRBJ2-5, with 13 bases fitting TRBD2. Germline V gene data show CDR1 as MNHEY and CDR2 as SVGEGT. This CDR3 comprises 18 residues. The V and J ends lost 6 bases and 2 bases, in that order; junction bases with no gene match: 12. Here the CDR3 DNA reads TGTGCCAGCAGGCAGACTCGGACTAGCGGGAGTTGGCAAGAGACCCAGTACTTC. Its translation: CASRQTRTSGSWQETQYF.

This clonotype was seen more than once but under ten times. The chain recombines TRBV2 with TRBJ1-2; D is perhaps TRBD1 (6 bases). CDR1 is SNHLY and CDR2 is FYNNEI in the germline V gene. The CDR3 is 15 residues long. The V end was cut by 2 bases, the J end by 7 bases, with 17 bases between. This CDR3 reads CASSESRWGAAGYTF. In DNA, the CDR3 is TGTGCCAGCAGTGAATCGAGGTGGGGGGCGGCTGGCTACACCTTC.

CDR3 bases: TGTGCCATCAGTGAGGGCCTTTACGAGCAGTACTTC. This translates into CAISEGLYEQYF. V usage is TRBV10-3 and J usage is TRBJ2-7; D is undetermined. The CDR3 length is 12 residues. V was cut by 2 bases and J by 4 bases, with 6 bases left in between. The germline V gene has CDR1 ENHRY and CDR2 SYGVKD.

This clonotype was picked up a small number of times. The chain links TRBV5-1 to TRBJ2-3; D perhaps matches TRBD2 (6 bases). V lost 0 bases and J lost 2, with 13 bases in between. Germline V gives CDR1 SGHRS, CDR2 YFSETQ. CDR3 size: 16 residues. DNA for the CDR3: TGCGCCAGCAGCTTGGGGAGGGGCGCGAACACAGATACGCAGTATTTT. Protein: CASSLGRGANTDTQYF.

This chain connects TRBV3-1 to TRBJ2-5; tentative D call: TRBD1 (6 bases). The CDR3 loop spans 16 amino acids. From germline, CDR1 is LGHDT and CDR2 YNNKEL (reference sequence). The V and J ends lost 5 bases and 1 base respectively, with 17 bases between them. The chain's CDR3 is CASSVGARQGQETQYF. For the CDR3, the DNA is TGTGCCAGCAGCGTGGGGGCCAGGCAAGGCCAAGAGACCCAGTACTTC.

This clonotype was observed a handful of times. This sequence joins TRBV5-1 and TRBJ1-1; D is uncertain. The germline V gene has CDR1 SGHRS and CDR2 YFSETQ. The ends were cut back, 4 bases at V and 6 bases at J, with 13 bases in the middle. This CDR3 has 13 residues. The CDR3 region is CASSRSGLPEAFF. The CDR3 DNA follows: TGCGCCAGCAGCCGTTCGGGGTTGCCTGAAGCTTTCTTT.

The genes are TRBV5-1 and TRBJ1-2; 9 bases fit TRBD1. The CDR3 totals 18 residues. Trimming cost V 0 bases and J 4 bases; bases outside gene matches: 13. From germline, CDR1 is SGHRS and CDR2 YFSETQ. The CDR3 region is CASSLDAQGAILSYGYTF. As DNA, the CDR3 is TGCGCCAGCAGCTTGGACGCACAGGGGGCGATTCTTAGCTATGGCTACACCTTC.

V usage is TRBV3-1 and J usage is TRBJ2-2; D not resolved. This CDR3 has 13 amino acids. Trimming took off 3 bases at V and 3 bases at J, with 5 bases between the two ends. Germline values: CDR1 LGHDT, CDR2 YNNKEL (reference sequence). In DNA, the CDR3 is TGTGCCAGCAGCCAGGGGTACACCGGGGAGCTGTTTTTT. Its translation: CASSQGYTGELFF.

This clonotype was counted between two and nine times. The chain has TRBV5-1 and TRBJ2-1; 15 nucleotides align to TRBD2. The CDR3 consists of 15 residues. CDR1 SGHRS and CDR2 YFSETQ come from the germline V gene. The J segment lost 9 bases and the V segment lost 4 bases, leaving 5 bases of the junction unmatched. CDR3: CASSRTSGREGEQFF. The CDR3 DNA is TGCGCCAGCAGCAGGACTAGCGGGAGGGAAGGTGAGCAGTTCTTC.